The 12 T cell receptor beta chains in this list originate from one sample, sequenced in a study of blood T cell repertoires in COVID-19. The assay was immunoSEQ multiplex PCR, and TCRdb's table has in-frame clones only and misses some. Of around 230,000 clones listed, roughly 85% were seen once; the top ten hold 5% to 6.5%. Input material: peripheral blood. The receptors stem from a man aged 50-60 years with COVID-19, enrolled during active disease.

The chain is built from TRBV4-1 and TRBJ1-1; the D gene is possibly TRBD1 (5 bases). With 1 base removed from V and 3 bases from J, the gap between germline ends came to 12 bases. The CDR3 sequence is 15 residues long. From germline, CDR1 is MGHRA and CDR2 YSYEKL. The CDR3 DNA sequence: TGCGCCAGCAGCCAAGTTAGACAGCCCTACACTGAAGCTTTCTTT. Protein sequence: CASSQVRQPYTEAFF.

The V gene is TRBV19, the J gene TRBJ2-6, with 8 bases matching TRBD1. There are 18 residues in the CDR3. The germline CDR1 and CDR2 sequences are LNHDA and SQIVND (reference sequence). Unmatched junction bases numbered 11, after V lost 5 bases and J lost 2 bases. The CDR3 region is CASSAPRQGMAGANVLTF. For the CDR3, the DNA is TGTGCCAGTAGTGCCCCACGACAGGGGATGGCTGGGGCCAACGTCCTGACTTTC.

This sequence joins TRBV10-2 and TRBJ2-1; D is possibly TRBD2 (5 bases). The CDR3 runs to 16 residues. CDR1 WSHSY and CDR2 SAAADI come from the germline V gene. V lost 0 bases and J 4 bases, leaving 13 bases between the germline ends. DNA for the CDR3: TGCGCCAGCAGTGAGTCGTCTAGCAGCGGTTACAATGAGCAGTTCTTC. Its protein is CASSESSSSGYNEQFF.

CDR3 DNA: TGTGCCAGCAGCTCGGCCGGGACAGGCAGTGTCTACACCTTC. Translated: CASSSAGTGSVYTF. This chain links TRBV7-9 with TRBJ1-2, with TRBD1 identical over 8 bases. J was trimmed by 10 bases and V by 4 bases; bases with no gene match: 11. The CDR3 runs to 14 residues. Germline CDR1 SEHNR, CDR2 FQNEAQ (reference sequence).

This clone is a singleton in its sample. The chain links TRBV27 to TRBJ2-7, with D perhaps matching TRBD1 (5 bases). V lost 2 bases and J 3 bases, leaving 8 bases between the germline ends. The germline gives CDR1 MNHEY, CDR2 SMNVEV (reference sequence). There are 13 residues in the CDR3. The CDR3 nucleotides are TGTGCCAGCAGTTTAGACAGAGACTACGAGCAGTACTTC. Translation gives CASSLDRDYEQYF.

The genes are TRBV5-5 and TRBJ1-1; D unresolved. The CDR3 is 11 amino acids. Germline V CDR1 and CDR2: SGHKS, YYEKEE (reference sequence). V shed 2 bases and J shed 6 bases, with 5 bases lying between them. The CDR3 reads CASSFGSEAFF. The CDR3 DNA is TGTGCCAGCAGCTTCGGTTCTGAAGCTTTCTTT. The full variable domain, in which reference TRBV5-5 and TRBJ1-1 provide the parts outside the CDR3, is DAGVTQSPTHLIKTRGQQVTLRCSPISGHKSVSWYQQVLGQGPQFIFQYYEKEERGRGNFPDRFSARQFPNYSSELNVNALLLGDSALYLCASSFGSEAFFGQGTRLTVV.

The CDR3: CASSAPRTPYNSPLHF. CDR3 nucleotides: TGTGCCAGCAGCGCCCCCCGGACACCTTATAATTCACCCCTCCACTTT. The chain joins TRBV27 to TRBJ1-6, with TRBD1 as a possible D gene (5 bases). In germline, CDR1 is MNHEY, CDR2 SMNVEV (reference sequence). The CDR3 sequence is 16 residues long. The V end lost 6 bases, the J end lost 4 bases, and 16 bases lay between the germline ends.

A single count supports this clone. CDR3 in amino acids: CASSVDNSGGREQFF. In nucleotides, the CDR3 is TGTGCCAGCAGCGTAGATAATAGCGGGGGGCGTGAGCAGTTCTTC. V and J are TRBV9 and TRBJ2-1, with 10 bases matching TRBD2. The CDR3 loop spans 15 amino acids. The junction had 6 bases not matched to a gene; V was cut back by 0 bases and J by 9 bases. Germline V gene lookup returns CDR1 SGDLS and CDR2 YYNGEE. Full variable domain (rest looked up from reference TRBV9 and TRBJ2-1): DSGVTQTPKHLITATGQRVTLRCSPRSGDLSVYWYQQSLDQGLQFLIQYYNGEERAKGNILERFSAQQFPDLHSELNLSSLELGDSALYFCASSVDNSGGREQFFGPGTRLTVL.

In this sample, this clone turned up once. The chain combines TRBV18 with TRBJ1-5; the D gene is possibly TRBD1 (5 bases). Germline CDR1 and CDR2: KGHSH and LQKENI. Trimming took off 2 bases at V and 2 bases at J, with 22 bases between the two ends. The CDR3 loop spans 19 amino acids. In DNA form, the CDR3 reads TGTGCCAGCTCACCAACCCCCCCGACCGGGACTGGGCGCAATCAGCCCCAGCATTTT. As protein: CASSPTPPTGTGRNQPQHF.

The rearrangement joins TRBV20-1 to TRBJ2-7, with a weak D call TRBD2 (6 bases). Germline V gene sequence: CDR1 DFQATT, CDR2 SNEGSKA (reference sequence). The V end lost 3 bases, the J end lost 3 bases, and 18 bases lay between the germline ends. There are 15 residues in the CDR3. This chain's CDR3 is CSASLRSLARYEQYF. DNA for the CDR3: TGCAGTGCTAGTCTCAGATCGCTAGCGCGCTACGAGCAGTACTTC.

The chain is built from TRBV19 and TRBJ1-1; 10 bases match TRBD1. Germline-derived CDR1 and CDR2 are LNHDA and SQIVND (reference sequence). CDR3 length equals 17 residues. The ends lost 7 bases at V and 1 base at J; junction bases unmatched: 12. The CDR3 nucleotides read TGTGCCAGTATCCTTTGGGGGACAGGGGACAGGAACACTGAAGCTTTCTTT. This sequence encodes CASILWGTGDRNTEAFF.

The J gene is TRBJ2-2, the V gene TRBV6-4; the match to TRBD2 covers 9 bases. This CDR3 has 15 amino acids. Germline V gene sequence: CDR1 MRHNA, CDR2 SNTAGT. Trimming took 3 bases from V and 3 from J; bases not matched to a gene: 2. This CDR3 is CASSERGGDTGELFF. For the CDR3, the DNA is TGTGCCAGCAGTGAGCGGGGGGGCGACACCGGGGAGCTGTTTTTT.